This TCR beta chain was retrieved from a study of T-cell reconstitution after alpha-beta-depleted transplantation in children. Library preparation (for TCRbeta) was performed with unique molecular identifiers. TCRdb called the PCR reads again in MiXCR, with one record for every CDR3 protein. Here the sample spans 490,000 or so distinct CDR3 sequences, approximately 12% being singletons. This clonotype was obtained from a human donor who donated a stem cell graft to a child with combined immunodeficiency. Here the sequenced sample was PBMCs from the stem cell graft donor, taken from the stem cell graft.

The CDR3 spells CASSIRLASDTGELFF. CDR3 DNA sequence: TGTGCCAGTAGTATTCGACTAGCTTCTGACACCGGGGAGCTGTTTTTT. The rearrangement uses TRBV19 and TRBJ2-2, with 7 bases that match TRBD2. V dropped 3 bases and J dropped 3; count of bases not matched to a gene: 7. The CDR3 has 16 amino acids. Germline V gene sequence: CDR1 LNHDA, CDR2 SQIVND (reference sequence).